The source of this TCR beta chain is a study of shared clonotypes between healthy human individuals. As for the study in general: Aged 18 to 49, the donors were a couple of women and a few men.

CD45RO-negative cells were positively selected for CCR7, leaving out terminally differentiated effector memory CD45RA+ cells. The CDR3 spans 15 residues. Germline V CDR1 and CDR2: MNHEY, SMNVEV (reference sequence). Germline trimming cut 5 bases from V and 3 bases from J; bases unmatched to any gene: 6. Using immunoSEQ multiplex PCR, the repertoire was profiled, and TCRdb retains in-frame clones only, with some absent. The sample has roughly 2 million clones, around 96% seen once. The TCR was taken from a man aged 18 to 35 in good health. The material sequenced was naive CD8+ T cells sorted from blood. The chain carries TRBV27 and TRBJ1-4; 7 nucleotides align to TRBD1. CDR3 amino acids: CASSPDRDANEKLFF. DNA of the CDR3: TGTGCCAGCAGTCCCGACAGGGACGCTAATGAAAAACTGTTTTTT.